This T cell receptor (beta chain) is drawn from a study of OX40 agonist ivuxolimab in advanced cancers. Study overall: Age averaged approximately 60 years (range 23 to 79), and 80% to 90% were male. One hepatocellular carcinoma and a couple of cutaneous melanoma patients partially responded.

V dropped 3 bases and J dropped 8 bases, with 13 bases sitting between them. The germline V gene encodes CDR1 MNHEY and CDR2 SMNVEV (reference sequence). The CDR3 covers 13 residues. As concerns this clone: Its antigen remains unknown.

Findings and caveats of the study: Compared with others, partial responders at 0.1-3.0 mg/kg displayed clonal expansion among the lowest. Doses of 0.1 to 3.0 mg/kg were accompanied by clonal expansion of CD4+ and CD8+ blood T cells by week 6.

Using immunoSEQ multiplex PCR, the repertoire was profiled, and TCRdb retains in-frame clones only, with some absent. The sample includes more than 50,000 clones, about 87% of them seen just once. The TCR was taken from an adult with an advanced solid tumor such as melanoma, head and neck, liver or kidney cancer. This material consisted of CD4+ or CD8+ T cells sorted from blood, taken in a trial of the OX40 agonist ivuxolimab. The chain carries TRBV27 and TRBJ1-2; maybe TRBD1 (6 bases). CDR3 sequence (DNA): TGTGCCAGCAGTTTTCGGGCAGGGGAAGGCTACACCTTC. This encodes CASSFRAGEGYTF.